The 10 T cell receptor beta chains presented below share a single source sample, sequenced in a study of response to subunit inactivated influenza vaccine. One entry per CDR3 protein results from TCRdb running MiXCR on the RT-PCR reads. The table has approximately 680,000 distinct CDR3 sequences, 15% to 19% seen once; the top ten hold around a tenth. Material: PBMCs from blood, obtained less than 13 days after vaccination. The receptors derive from a man over 45 who received an inactivated influenza vaccine.

The rearrangement uses TRBV7-9 and TRBJ2-7, with 14 bases fitting TRBD2. CDR3 size: 16 residues. V trimming: 5 bases; J trimming: 9 bases; junction bases outside the gene matches: 12. The germline CDR1 and CDR2 sequences are SEHNR and FQNEAQ (reference sequence). The CDR3 coding sequence is TGTGCCAGCAGCCCGGGGACTAGCGGGAGACCCGATGCGCAGTACTTC. Its protein product is CASSPGTSGRPDAQYF.

The chain joins TRBV11-2 to TRBJ2-1; 8 nucleotides match TRBD2. CDR1 and CDR2 (germline): SGHAT, FQNNGV. V dropped 0 bases and J dropped 12; count of bases not matched to a gene: 7. This CDR3 is built from 14 residues. DNA of the CDR3: TGTGCCAGCAGCTTAGAGCCGGGGGGGCGGCGGCAGTTCTTC. It encodes CASSLEPGGRRQFF.

This clonotype appeared a few times. The chain has TRBV11-2 and TRBJ1-1; D is possibly TRBD1 (5 bases). V was cut by 0 bases and J by 8 bases, with 13 bases left in between. CDR1 is SGHAT, CDR2 FQNNGV, per germline. The CDR3 has 14 amino acids. The CDR3 nucleotides are TGTGCCAGCAGCTTAGAGTTTACAGGATACGAAGCTTTCTTT. Its protein product is CASSLEFTGYEAFF.

The chain is built from TRBV5-6 and TRBJ1-1, with D perhaps matching TRBD1 (6 bases). This CDR3 is built from 17 residues. V lost 4 bases and J lost 5, with 24 bases in between. Germline lookup yields CDR1 SGHDT and CDR2 YYEEEE. DNA of the CDR3: TGTGCCAGCAGCCTGCGGGTAATTCGGGGGCGCGAGACTGAAGCTTTCTTT. Protein product: CASSLRVIRGRETEAFF.

This sequence joins TRBV15 and TRBJ2-1; D is possibly TRBD1 or TRBD2 (5 bases each). CDR3 length equals 13 residues. Germline CDR1 reads LNHNV; CDR2 reads YYDKDF (reference sequence). V shed 5 bases and J shed 13 bases, with 18 bases lying between them. This chain's CDR3 is CATSWAGGQPQFF. CDR3 DNA sequence: TGTGCCACCAGCTGGGCCGGAGGACAACCTCAGTTCTTC.

The V and J genes are TRBV25-1 and TRBJ2-5; 7 nucleotides match TRBD1. V dropped 6 bases and J dropped 10; count of bases not matched to a gene: 5. Germline V lookup: CDR1 MGHDK, CDR2 SYGVNS. This CDR3 is built from 11 residues. The CDR3 loop reads CASRQGPHQYF. The CDR3 nucleotides read TGTGCCAGCAGACAGGGGCCCCACCAGTACTTC.

The chain recombines TRBV5-1 with TRBJ2-1, with D possibly matching TRBD1 (6 bases). Germline assignment: CDR1 SGHRS and CDR2 YFSETQ. V was clipped by 0 bases and J by 4 bases, with 29 bases between them. The CDR3 totals 21 residues. The CDR3 bases are TGCGCCAGCAGCTTGGCCATGGGGACACGGTACTCGGATTATTGGTACAATGAGCAGTTCTTC. Translated, it gives CASSLAMGTRYSDYWYNEQFF.

This sequence joins TRBV5-5 and TRBJ1-4; D ambiguous. From germline, CDR1 is SGHKS and CDR2 YYEKEE (reference sequence). The length of the CDR3 is 15 residues. The V end lost 1 base, the J end lost 2 bases, and 9 bases lay between the germline ends. The CDR3 sequence is CASSLLAGTNEKLFF. The CDR3 DNA reads as TGTGCCAGCAGCTTGTTAGCTGGTACTAATGAAAAACTGTTTTTT.

This chain links TRBV7-2 with TRBJ2-1; D call uncertain. Germline V gives CDR1 SGHTA, CDR2 FQGNSA. Deletions cut 3 bases from V and 5 bases from J, with 8 bases between. The CDR3 sequence is 13 residues long. The CDR3 DNA follows: TGTGCCAGCAGCTTTTCCGGTCACAATGAGCAGTTCTTC. Translated, it gives CASSFSGHNEQFF.

This clonotype was picked up a small number of times. The chain uses TRBV10-2 and TRBJ2-7; no definite D call. The CDR3 consists of 13 residues. The V end was cut by 1 base, the J end by 5 bases, with 9 bases between. The germline gives CDR1 WSHSY, CDR2 SAAADI. The CDR3 loop reads CASSEYIPDEQYF. CDR3 DNA sequence: TGCGCCAGCAGTGAGTATATCCCCGACGAGCAGTACTTC.